This T cell receptor (beta chain) was obtained from a study of Ad26.COV2.S vaccination and SARS-CoV-2 variants. Study results and limitations: Using TCR breadth and depth analyses may have led to underestimated total T cell responses. Non-spike TCR breadth was similar in vaccine and placebo recipients. It was reported that spike-specific CD8+ and CD4+ T cell responses were substantially broad after vaccination. Vaccinated individuals (as opposed to placebo recipients) had higher spike-specific TCR breadth.

Turning to this clone: The antigen is undetermined.

The V and J ends lost 6 bases and 5 bases respectively, with 12 bases between them. The CDR3 contains 13 residues. Using immunoSEQ multiplex PCR, the repertoire was profiled, and TCRdb retains in-frame clones only, with some absent. The sample contains some 190,000 clones, approximately 90% of which appear only once. This TCR derives from a human donor who had recovered from COVID-19. The rearrangement links TRBV12-3 or TRBV12-4 to TRBJ2-3; D remains unclear. The specimen was peripheral blood, collected after recovery from COVID-19. The CDR3, as DNA: TGTGCCAGCAGCCCAATCCGGGTAGATACGCAGTATTTT. This codes for CASSPIRVDTQYF.